Listed here are 8 T cell receptor beta chains from one sample, sequenced in a study of cytomegalovirus exposure and HLA in healthy donors. PCR amplification relied on 60 Vbeta primers (plus 13 Jbeta primers). Clones were read by immunoSEQ multiplex PCR, and TCRdb kept only the in-frame ones, dropping some. The table lists fewer than 250,000 clones, over 75% of them singletons. Input material: PBMCs. The receptors come from a human donor in good health.

The count of this clone is one. The chain has TRBV9 and TRBJ1-6; 11 positions match TRBD1. V was clipped by 0 bases and J by 6 bases; unmatched bases: 2. This CDR3 region has 16 residues. The V gene's germline CDR1 is SGDLS and CDR2 YYNGEE. This CDR3 reads CASSVGGTGGNSPLHF. The CDR3 region has the DNA TGTGCCAGCAGCGTAGGCGGGACAGGGGGTAATTCACCCCTCCACTTT.

The J gene is TRBJ2-7, the V gene TRBV27; D gene unclear. CDR3 length equals 11 residues. From germline, CDR1 is MNHEY and CDR2 SMNVEV (reference sequence). The germline V and J ends were trimmed by 4 bases and 2 bases, with 3 bases remaining between them. CDR3 coding DNA: TGTGCCAGCAGTTCTCCCTACGAGCAGTACTTC. Its protein is CASSSPYEQYF.

This clone was recorded only once. The CDR3: CASSVEDNQETQYF. Here the CDR3 DNA reads TGTGCCAGCAGCGTAGAGGACAACCAAGAGACCCAGTACTTC. This rearrangement joins TRBV9 to TRBJ2-5; tentatively, D is TRBD1 (5 bases). The CDR3 length is 14 residues. Germline CDR1 reads SGDLS; CDR2 reads YYNGEE. With 0 bases removed from V and 0 bases from J, the gap between germline ends came to 6 bases.

As for this clone: The same CDR3 is also encoded by other DNA sequences in this sample. The gene calls are TRBV19 and TRBJ2-1; a weak D match, TRBD1 (5 bases). Per the germline V gene, CDR1 is LNHDA and CDR2 is SQIVND (reference sequence). V lost 2 bases and J 6 bases, leaving 5 bases between the germline ends. The CDR3 runs 12 residues. The CDR3 sequence: CASSIRGNEQFF. For the CDR3, the DNA is TGTGCCAGTAGTATAAGGGGCAATGAGCAGTTCTTC.

V gene TRBV7-2 combines with J gene TRBJ2-7, with TRBD2 matching over 9 bases. This CDR3 is built from 14 residues. Per the germline V gene, CDR1 is SGHTA and CDR2 is FQGNSA. V shed 5 bases and J 3 bases; nucleotides not matched to a gene: 5. CDR3 protein: CASSLREGGYEQYF. CDR3 DNA sequence: TGTGCCAGCAGCCTGCGGGAGGGGGGCTACGAGCAGTACTTC.

V and J are TRBV4-2 and TRBJ2-3; 8 bases map to TRBD2. V trimming: 1 base; J trimming: 5 bases; junction bases outside the gene matches: 14. Germline V CDR1 and CDR2: LGHNA, YNFKEQ. The CDR3 spans 18 residues. In DNA form, the CDR3 reads TGTGCCAGCAGCCAAGGGGCCCTGGGAGCGGGAGTGTTAGATACGCAGTATTTT. This gives the protein CASSQGALGAGVLDTQYF.

This chain joins TRBV12-5 and TRBJ2-1, with 11 bases aligning to TRBD2. This CDR3 comprises 16 residues. In germline, CDR1 is LGHNT, CDR2 FRNRAP. The V segment lost 6 bases and the J segment 4 bases; nucleotides outside the gene matches: 8. Here the CDR3 reads CASGPDASGRYNEQFF. Here the CDR3 DNA reads TGTGCTAGTGGACCAGACGCTAGCGGGAGGTACAATGAGCAGTTCTTC. Together with reference TRBV12-5 and TRBJ2-1, the CDR3 gives the full variable domain: DARVTQTPRHKVTEMGQEVTMRCQPILGHNTVFWYRQTMMQGLELLAYFRNRAPLDDSGMPKDRFSAEMPDATLATLKIQPSEPRDSAVYFCASGPDASGRYNEQFFGPGTRLTVL.

The gene calls are TRBV19 and TRBJ1-1; D not resolved. The CDR3 sequence is 13 residues long. Trimming took 3 bases from V and 1 from J, leaving 6 bases between them. Per the germline V gene, CDR1 is LNHDA and CDR2 is SQIVND (reference sequence). CDR3 in DNA: TGTGCCAGTAGTATCCGCAGGAACACTGAAGCTTTCTTT. Residues: CASSIRRNTEAFF.